This TCR beta chain was identified during a study of identical twins. TCRdb re-called the 5' RACE reads through MiXCR, storing one row per CDR3 protein. The data show about 660,000 distinct CDR3 sequences, 8.6% seen once. This clonotype has just a few counts. V was clipped by 2 bases and J by 3 bases; unmatched bases: 10. Looked up from germline, CDR1 is DFQATT and CDR2 is SNEGSKA (reference sequence). This CDR3 has 16 residues. This same sample was also part of a study on yellow fever vaccine responses in identical twins.

Sequencing was done on a sample of PBMCs. The chain couples TRBV20-1 to TRBJ2-7; 10 bases line up with TRBD2. The receptor comes from a woman aged 18 to 35 in good health. The CDR3 DNA is TGCAGTGCTAGATTCTCTCGTCAGCGGGAGGGCTACGAGCAGTACTTC. This translates into CSARFSRQREGYEQYF.